Sequencing of this TCR beta chain was carried out in a study of shared clonotypes between healthy human individuals. Overall study: Donors, aged 18 to 49, were a couple of women and a few men. Study-level results: Sharing across several donors was seen in 4% to 6.5% of naive CD4 clonotypes.

The study ran the assay at deep level. Under the authors' procedure: Filtering differed, since immunoSEQ gave only junction sequences and no quality scores. Repertoires were generated with immunoSEQ multiplex PCR, while TCRdb's copy carries only in-frame clones and drops some. Clone size and the V and J calls come from that table; the DNA yielded D and trimming. The sample records approximately 590,000 clones, about 95% being singletons. As defined, naive CD8 cells were CD45RO-negative and positively selected for CCR7, with terminally differentiated effector memory CD45RA+ cells excluded. The CDR3 consists of 14 residues. Trimming stripped 0 bases from V and 4 bases from J, with 10 bases between. Germline loops: CDR1 MNHEY, CDR2 SVGAGI. A remark on this clone: Its antigen is still unknown.

Sequenced: naive CD8+ T cells sorted from blood. The TCR originated in a woman aged 25-40 years in good health. J is TRBJ2-7 and V is TRBV6-5; D unresolved. The DNA of the CDR3 is TGTGCCAGCAGTTACTCGACGACTCCTTACGAGCAGTACTTC. It translates to CASSYSTTPYEQYF.